What follows is one T cell receptor (beta chain) and its context. Random hexamers were used to reverse transcribe the RNA input (about 0.45 to 1 ug). Amplification of TCR beta CDR3 was carried out by immunoSEQ multiplex PCR, which covered 54 Vbeta and 13 Jbeta segments. Using its own MiXCR run on the immunoSEQ multiplex PCR reads, TCRdb lists one record per CDR3 protein. This table holds around 300,000 distinct CDR3 sequences, 70% to 90% found once. Germline CDR1 ENHRY, CDR2 SYGVKD. This CDR3 is built from 17 residues. V gave up 5 bases and J gave up 4 bases, with 23 bases separating them. This entry comes from a study of CD8 T cells in Susac syndrome.

Sequenced input: CD8+ T cells from PBMCs. The chain combines TRBV10-3 with TRBJ1-2; D uncertain. The sequence derives from a human donor with multiple sclerosis. CDR3 bases: TGTGCCATCAGTCCAAGGGTCCCGCCCTTGGAGTTCTATGGCTACACCTTC. Its translation is CAISPRVPPLEFYGYTF.